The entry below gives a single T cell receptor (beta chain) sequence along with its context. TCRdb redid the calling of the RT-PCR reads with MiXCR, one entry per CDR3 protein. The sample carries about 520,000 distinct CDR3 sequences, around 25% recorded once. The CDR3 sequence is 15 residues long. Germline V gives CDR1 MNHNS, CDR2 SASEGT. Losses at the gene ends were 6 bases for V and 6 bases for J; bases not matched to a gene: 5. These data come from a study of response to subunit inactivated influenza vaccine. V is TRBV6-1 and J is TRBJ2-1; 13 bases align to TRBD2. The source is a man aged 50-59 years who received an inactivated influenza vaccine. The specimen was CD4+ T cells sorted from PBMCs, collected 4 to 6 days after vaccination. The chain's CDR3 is CASRLTSGGANEQFF. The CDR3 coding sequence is TGTGCCAGCAGACTAACTAGCGGGGGGGCCAATGAGCAGTTCTTC.